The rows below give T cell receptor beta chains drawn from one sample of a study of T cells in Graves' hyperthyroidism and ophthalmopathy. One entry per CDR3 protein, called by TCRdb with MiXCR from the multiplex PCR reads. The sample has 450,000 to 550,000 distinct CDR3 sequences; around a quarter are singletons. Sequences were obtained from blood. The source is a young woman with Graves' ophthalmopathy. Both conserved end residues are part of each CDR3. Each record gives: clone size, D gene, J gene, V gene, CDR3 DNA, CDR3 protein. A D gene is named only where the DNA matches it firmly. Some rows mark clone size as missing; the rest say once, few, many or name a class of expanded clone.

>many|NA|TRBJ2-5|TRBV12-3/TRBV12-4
TGTGCCAGCACCCTAGGGAACGTCGGGGCGAAACAAGAGACCCAGTACTTC
CASTLGNVGAKQETQYF
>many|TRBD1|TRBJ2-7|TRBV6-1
TGTGCCAGCGTGTATGGGGACAGGCCCTACGAGCAGTACTTC
CASVYGDRPYEQYF
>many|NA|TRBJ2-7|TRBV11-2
TGTGCCAGCAGGTCCCTGGGACAGCGGGTTTGGGGCGAGCAGTACTTC
CASRSLGQRVWGEQYF
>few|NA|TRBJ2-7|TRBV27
TGTGCCAGCAGCCGTCCACCTCTCTACGAGCAGTACTTC
CASSRPPLYEQYF
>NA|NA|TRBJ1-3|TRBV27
TGTGCCAGCAGCCACAGGTTTGGAAACACCATATATTTT
CASSHRFGNTIYF
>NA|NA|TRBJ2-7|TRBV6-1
TGTGCCAGCAGTCCCGGGACGCATTCCGGGCAGTACTTC
CASSPGTHSGQYF
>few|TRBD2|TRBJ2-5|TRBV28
TGTGCCAGCAGAAGACTAGCGGGAGTAGGGCAAGAGACCCAGTACTTC
CASRRLAGVGQETQYF
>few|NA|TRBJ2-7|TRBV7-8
TGTGCCAGCAGCTTATCGCCCGAGCAGTACTTC
CASSLSPEQYF
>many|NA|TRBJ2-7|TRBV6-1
TGTGCCAGCAGTATGTCGTACGAGCAGTACTTC
CASSMSYEQYF
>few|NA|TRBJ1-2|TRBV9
TGTGCCAGCAGCTTTAACCTCGGGACACCCAGCTATGGCTACACCTTC
CASSFNLGTPSYGYTF
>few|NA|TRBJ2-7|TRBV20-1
TGCAGTGCCCGGAAAGGTCTCGAGCAGTACTTC
CSARKGLEQYF
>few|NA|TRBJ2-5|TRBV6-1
TGTGCCAGCCGAGGGGCCGGGACATCTCAAGAGACCCAGTACTTC
CASRGAGTSQETQYF
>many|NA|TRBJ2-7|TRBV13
TGTGCCAGCAGACGTTTTGGTCGGGCCTACGAGCAGTACTTC
CASRRFGRAYEQYF
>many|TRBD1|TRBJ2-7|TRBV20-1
TGCAGTGCCACGTACAGGGGCATGTCCTACGAGCAGTACTTC
CSATYRGMSYEQYF
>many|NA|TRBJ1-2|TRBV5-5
TGTGCCAGCACCTTTTGGGGAGAGAACTTTGGCTACACCTTC
CASTFWGENFGYTF
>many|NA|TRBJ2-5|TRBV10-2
TGCGCCAGCAGTAAAGGCAGGGTATCGGGAGAGACCCAGTACTTC
CASSKGRVSGETQYF
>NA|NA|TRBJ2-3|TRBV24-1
TGTGCCACCAGTGACCCTTTGGGCACAGATACGCAGTATTTT
CATSDPLGTDTQYF
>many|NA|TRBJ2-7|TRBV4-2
TGTGCCAGCAGCCAAGAGCTGAGGAGTACCGACGAGCAGTACTTC
CASSQELRSTDEQYF
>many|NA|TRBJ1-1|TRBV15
TGTGCCACTGCGCGTGAGGGCGGCACTGAAGCTTTCTTT
CATAREGGTEAFF
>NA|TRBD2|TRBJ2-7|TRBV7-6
TGTGCCTCTTACGGGGGGTCCTACGAGCAGTACTTC
CASYGGSYEQYF
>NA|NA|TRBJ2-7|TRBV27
TGTGCCAGCAGCTTTAGGGGTGGCGAGCAGTACTTC
CASSFRGGEQYF
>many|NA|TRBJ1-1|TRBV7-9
TGTGCCAGCAGCTTACTGAGACAGCAGAACACTGAAGCTTTCTTT
CASSLLRQQNTEAFF
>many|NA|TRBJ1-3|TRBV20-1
TGCAGTGCTAGAGTCCCGACAAGTGGAAACACCATATATTTT
CSARVPTSGNTIYF
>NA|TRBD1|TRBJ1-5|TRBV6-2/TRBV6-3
TGTGCCAGCAGTGGGGACAGCGAGAATCAGCCCCAGCATTTT
CASSGDSENQPQHF
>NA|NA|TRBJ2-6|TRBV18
TGTGCCAGCTCACCATTTGACTCCTCTGGGGCCAACGTCCTGACTTTC
CASSPFDSSGANVLTF
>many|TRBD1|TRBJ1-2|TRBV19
TGTGCCAGCAGTATAGGACAGGATTATGGCTACACCTTC
CASSIGQDYGYTF
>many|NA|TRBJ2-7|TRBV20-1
TGCAGTGCGGTTACGACCTACGAGCAGTACTTC
CSAVTTYEQYF
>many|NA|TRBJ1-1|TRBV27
TGTGCCAGCAGTTTTTTCGGGGTCGGCACTGAAGCTTTCTTT
CASSFFGVGTEAFF
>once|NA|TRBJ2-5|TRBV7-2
TGCAGCGCCCATCCGGGGAATCTCCAAGATACCCAGTACTTC
CSAHPGNLQDTQYF
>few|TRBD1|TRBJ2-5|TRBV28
TGTGCCAGCCTGCCTGTGGGCTGGGACAGGGGAGAGACCCAGTACTTC
CASLPVGWDRGETQYF
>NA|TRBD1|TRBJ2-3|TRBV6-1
TGTGCCAGCAGTCTCACCCGGGACAGGACAGATACGCAGTATTTT
CASSLTRDRTDTQYF
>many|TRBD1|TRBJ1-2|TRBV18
TGTGCCAGCTCACCATCCGTCGGACAGGGGGGTGGCTACACCTTC
CASSPSVGQGGGYTF
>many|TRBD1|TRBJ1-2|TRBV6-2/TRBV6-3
TGTGCCAGCAGCCCCCCCGGGGACAGGGCCTATGGCTACACCTTC
CASSPPGDRAYGYTF
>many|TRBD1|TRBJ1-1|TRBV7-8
TGTGCCAGCAGCCCCCGGGACAGGGGACATACTGAAGCTTTCTTT
CASSPRDRGHTEAFF
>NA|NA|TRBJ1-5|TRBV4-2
TGTGCCAGCAGCCAAGAAGTGGTGGGGGGCTTTCAGCCCCAGCATTTT
CASSQEVVGGFQPQHF
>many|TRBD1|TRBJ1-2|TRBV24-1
TGTGCCACCAGTGAGACAGGGACAGGGGGCGACGGCTACACCTTC
CATSETGTGGDGYTF
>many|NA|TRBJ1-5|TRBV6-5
TGTGCCAGCAGAGGCGCGACAGGAAATCAGCCCCAGCATTTT
CASRGATGNQPQHF
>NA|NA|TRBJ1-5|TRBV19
TGTGCCAGTAGTGATATGGGCAATCAGCCCCAGCATTTT
CASSDMGNQPQHF
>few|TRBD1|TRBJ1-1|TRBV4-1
TGCGCCAGCAGCCAAGATCAATCCGGGACAGGGGGCGCAAACACTGAAGCTTTCTTT
CASSQDQSGTGGANTEAFF
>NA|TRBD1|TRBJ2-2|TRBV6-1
TGTGCCAGCATGGACAGGAACACCGAGGAGCTGTTTTTT
CASMDRNTEELFF
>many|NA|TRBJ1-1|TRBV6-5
TGTGCCAGTAGGATATTCCAGGGAGTTGGCACTGAAGCTTTCTTT
CASRIFQGVGTEAFF
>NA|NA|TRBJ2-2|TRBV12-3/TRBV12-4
TGTGCCAGCAGTTTTTACGAGCCCCCCACCGGGGAGCTGCTTTTT
CASSFYEPPTGELLF
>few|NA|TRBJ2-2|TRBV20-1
TGCAGTGCTAGTGCGACAGGGAACACCGGGGAGCTGTTTTTT
CSASATGNTGELFF
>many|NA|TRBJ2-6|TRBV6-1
TGTGCCAGCAGTGATATATCTGGGGCCAACGTCCTGACTTTC
CASSDISGANVLTF
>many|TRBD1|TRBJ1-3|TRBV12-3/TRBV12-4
TGTGCCAGCAGCGGGACAGCTAACTCTGGAAACACCATATATTTT
CASSGTANSGNTIYF
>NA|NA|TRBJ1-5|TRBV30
TGTGCCTGGAGTGTAGGGCAGTACAATCAGCCCCAGCATTTT
CAWSVGQYNQPQHF
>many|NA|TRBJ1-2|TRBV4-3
TGCGCCAGCAGCCAAGAGGGGGAACTCCACTATGGCTACACCTTC
CASSQEGELHYGYTF
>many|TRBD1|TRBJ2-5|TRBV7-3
TGTGCCAGCAGCCCAACGACAGGGTCAGAGACCCAGTACTTC
CASSPTTGSETQYF
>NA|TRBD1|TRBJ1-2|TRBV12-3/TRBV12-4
TGTGCCAGCAGTTCTCGGACAGGGACTGACTATGGCTACACCTTC
CASSSRTGTDYGYTF
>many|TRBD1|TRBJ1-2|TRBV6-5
TGTGCCAGCAGTTACTGGGCCGGACAGGGGGCATTCTATGGCTACACCTTC
CASSYWAGQGAFYGYTF
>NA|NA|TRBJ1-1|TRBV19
TGTGCCAGTAGTATTATCAGGGAGAGTACTGAAGCTTTCTTT
CASSIIRESTEAFF
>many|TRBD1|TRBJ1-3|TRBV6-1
TGTGCCAGCACTAAACAGGGGGCAACCATATATTTT
CASTKQGATIYF